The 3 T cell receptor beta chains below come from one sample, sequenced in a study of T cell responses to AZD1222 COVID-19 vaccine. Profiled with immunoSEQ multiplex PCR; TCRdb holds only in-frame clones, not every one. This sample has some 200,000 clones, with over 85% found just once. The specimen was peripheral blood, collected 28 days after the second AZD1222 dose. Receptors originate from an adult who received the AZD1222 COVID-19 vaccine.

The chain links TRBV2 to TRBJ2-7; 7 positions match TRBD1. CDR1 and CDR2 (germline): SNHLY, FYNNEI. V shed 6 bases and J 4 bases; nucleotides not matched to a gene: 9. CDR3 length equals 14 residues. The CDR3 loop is CASRGDSRLYEQYF. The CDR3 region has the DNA TGTGCCAGCAGGGGGGACAGCCGGCTTTACGAGCAGTACTTC.

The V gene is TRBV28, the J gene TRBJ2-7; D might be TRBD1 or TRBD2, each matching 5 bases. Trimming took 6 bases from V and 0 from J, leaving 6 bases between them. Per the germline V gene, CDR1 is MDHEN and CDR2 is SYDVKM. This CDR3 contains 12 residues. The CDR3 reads CASRGTSYEQYF. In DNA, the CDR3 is TGTGCCAGCAGAGGGACCTCCTACGAGCAGTACTTC.

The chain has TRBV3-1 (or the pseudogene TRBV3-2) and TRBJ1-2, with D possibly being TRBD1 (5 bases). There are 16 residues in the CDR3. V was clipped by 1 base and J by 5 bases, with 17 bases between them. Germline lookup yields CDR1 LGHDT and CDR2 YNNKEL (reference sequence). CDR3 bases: TGTGCCAGCAGCCAAGGAGTCGGGGGTGGGGAATATGGCTACACCTTC. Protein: CASSQGVGGGEYGYTF.